These 16 T cell receptor beta chains were sequenced from one sample in a study of blood T cell dynamics during melanoma immunotherapy (dated by TCRdb to the early 2020s). Library preparation employed the immunoSEQ multiplex PCR assay. Drawn from immuneACCESS, this table holds only the in-frame rearrangements with V and J called that TCRdb kept. Clones are partly lost; checked studies trace under half to an unresolved V gene and leave the rest unexplained. The sample records roughly 10,000 clones, around 86% of which are singletons. 8% to 10% of the sample lies in the top ten. The sample's time point label, in plain terms: pre-treatment baseline. The input for sequencing was blood, taken from a patient treated with checkpoint blockade. These receptors all come from a human donor with melanoma.

The genes are TRBV6-5 and TRBJ1-4; a weak D match, TRBD1 (6 bases). The CDR3 is 15 amino acids. Trimming took off 2 bases at V and 8 bases at J, with 15 bases between the two ends. Germline lookup yields CDR1 MNHEY and CDR2 SVGAGI. CDR3 bases: TGTGCCAGCAGTTACGACAGGCAGGCCGGAGAAAAACTGTTTTTT. Encoded protein: CASSYDRQAGEKLFF.

The chain is built from TRBV6-1 and TRBJ2-5, with TRBD1 matching 8 bases. V gave up 4 bases and J gave up 4 bases; unmatched junction bases: 11. The CDR3 has 16 residues. Germline V gives CDR1 MNHNS, CDR2 SASEGT. CDR3 sequence (DNA): TGTGCCAGCAGTGGGACAGGGATTGGAGTCGGAGAGACCCAGTACTTC. Protein: CASSGTGIGVGETQYF.

V usage is TRBV11-2 and J usage is TRBJ2-3; 8 bases are shared with TRBD1. V dropped 2 bases and J dropped 2; count of bases not matched to a gene: 9. Germline V gives CDR1 SGHAT, CDR2 FQNNGV. The length of the CDR3 is 17 residues. The CDR3 protein is CASSLRETGASTDTQYF. The DNA for the CDR3 is TGTGCCAGCAGCTTAAGAGAGACAGGGGCTTCCACAGATACGCAGTATTTT. Together with reference TRBV11-2 and TRBJ2-3, the CDR3 gives the full variable domain: EAGVAQSPRYKIIEKRQSVAFWCNPISGHATLYWYQQILGQGPKLLIQFQNNGVVDDSQLPKDRFSAERLKGVDSTLKIQPAKLEDSAVYLCASSLRETGASTDTQYFGPGTRLTVL.

The chain employs TRBV5-4 and TRBJ1-6; D is perhaps TRBD1 (6 bases). The CDR3 has 15 amino acids. The V end lost 1 base, the J end lost 9 bases, and 14 bases lay between the germline ends. Germline-derived CDR1 and CDR2 are SGHNT and YYREEE (reference sequence). CDR3 loop: CASSLQGQRSSPLHF. The CDR3, as DNA: TGTGCCAGCAGCTTGCAAGGACAGCGATCTTCACCCCTCCACTTT.

The CDR3 region is CASSSTGDYGYTF. The DNA for the CDR3 is TGTGCCAGCAGTTCGACAGGGGATTATGGCTACACCTTC. V usage is TRBV6-1 and J usage is TRBJ1-2, with 8 nucleotides matching TRBD1. CDR1 is MNHNS, CDR2 SASEGT, per germline. Losses at the gene ends were 5 bases for V and 5 bases for J; bases not matched to a gene: 4. This CDR3 spans 13 amino acids.

This clone appeared a few times. This sequence joins TRBV5-4 and TRBJ1-6; no clear D. In germline, CDR1 is SGHNT, CDR2 YYREEE (reference sequence). This CDR3 has 15 residues. The germline V and J ends were trimmed by 2 bases and 7 bases, with 13 bases remaining between them. CDR3: CASSLGIPGNSPLHF. The DNA of the CDR3 is TGTGCCAGCAGCTTAGGCATCCCGGGAAATTCACCCCTCCACTTT.

This sequence joins TRBV7-9 and TRBJ2-7; the D gene is possibly TRBD1 (5 bases). The CDR3 consists of 14 residues. Germline V gives CDR1 SEHNR, CDR2 FQNEAQ (reference sequence). Deletions cut 1 base from V and 3 bases from J, with 10 bases between. CDR3 bases: TGTGCCAGCAGCTTAGGATCGACAGACTACGAGCAGTACTTC. The encoded protein is CASSLGSTDYEQYF.

This chain joins TRBV7-2 and TRBJ1-6, with 9 bases lining up with TRBD1. The CDR3 is 13 amino acids. CDR1 SGHTA and CDR2 FQGNSA come from the germline V gene. V lost 7 bases to trimming and J lost 11 bases; unmatched junction nucleotides: 6. The CDR3 DNA is TGTGCCAGCACCTTGACAGGGGGTCCACCCCTCCACTTT. Translation: CASTLTGGPPLHF. Looking up the rest from reference TRBV7-2 and TRBJ1-6 gives the full variable domain: GAGVSQSPSNKVTEKGKDVELRCDPISGHTALYWYRQSLGQGLEFLIYFQGNSAPDKSGLPSDRFSAERTGGSVSTLTIQRTQQEDSAVYLCASTLTGGPPLHFGNGTRLTVT.

The rearrangement joins TRBV23-1 to TRBJ1-2; D possibly corresponds to TRBD1 (6 bases). TRBV23-1 is treated as an ORF (open reading frame) with a function not yet certain. V was shortened by 0 bases and J by 8 bases, with 19 bases between the two germline ends. This CDR3 region has 16 residues. The CDR3 here is CASSQSSGGLGEGYTF. The CDR3 bases are TGCGCCAGCAGTCAATCGAGTGGGGGGCTGGGGGAAGGCTACACCTTC.

This clone was picked up one time. Other DNA sequences in the same sample also yield this CDR3. This chain connects TRBV7-9 to TRBJ2-3; D is uncertain. Germline lookup yields CDR1 SEHNR and CDR2 FQNEAQ (reference sequence). This CDR3 comprises 12 residues. The germline V and J ends were trimmed by 5 bases and 3 bases, with 6 bases remaining between them. The CDR3 loop is CASSPETDTQYF. In DNA, the CDR3 is TGTGCCAGCAGCCCTGAAACAGATACGCAGTATTTT. Combining the CDR3 with reference TRBV7-9 and TRBJ2-3 gives the whole variable domain DTGVSQNPRHKITKRGQNVTFRCDPISEHNRLYWYRQTLGQGPEFLTYFQNEAQLEKSRLLSDRFSAERPKGSFSTLEIQRTEQGDSAMYLCASSPETDTQYFGPGTRLTVL.

The rearrangement joins TRBV7-2 to TRBJ1-5; TRBD1 matches 7 bases. Germline CDR1 reads SGHTA; CDR2 reads FQGNSA. The ends lost 5 bases at V and 8 bases at J; junction bases unmatched: 12. The CDR3 extends over 15 amino acids. The CDR3 DNA sequence: TGTGCCAGCAGCCCCGAGACAGGGTGGATGAAGCCCCAGCATTTT. Translating it yields CASSPETGWMKPQHF.

This chain uses TRBV9 with TRBJ2-7; a weak D match, TRBD2 (6 bases). The CDR3 covers 14 residues. In germline, CDR1 is SGDLS, CDR2 YYNGEE. V was cut by 3 bases and J by 2 bases, with 12 bases left in between. In DNA form, the CDR3 reads TGTGCCAGCAGCGAGTGGGACTCCCCCTACGAGCAGTACTTC. It translates to CASSEWDSPYEQYF.

With respect to this clone: The junction and the germline gene differ at one end; a read error may be behind it. The chain couples TRBV5-6 to TRBJ2-7; 9 bases are a match to TRBD2. The germline V gene encodes CDR1 SGHDT and CDR2 YYEEEE. There are 14 residues in the CDR3. This chain's CDR3 is CVSSGLASSYEQYF. Here the CDR3 DNA reads TGTGTCAGCAGCGGACTAGCGAGCTCCTACGAACAGTACTTC.

The chain couples TRBV5-8 to TRBJ1-4; 9 bases match TRBD1. V lost 4 bases and J lost 6; bases outside the gene matches: 4. This CDR3 contains 14 residues. Germline CDR1 is SGHTS and CDR2 is YDEGEE. The CDR3 region is CASSQGQGYEKLFF. CDR3 DNA sequence: TGTGCCAGCAGCCAGGGACAGGGATATGAAAAACTGTTTTTT.

This clone was recorded once. In DNA form, the CDR3 reads TGTGCCAGCAGCTTGGGCGGGAGCCAGACCGGGGAGCTGTTTTTT. It encodes CASSLGGSQTGELFF. The rearrangement links TRBV5-4 to TRBJ2-2; 7 bases agree with TRBD2. The CDR3 has 15 amino acids. Germline V lookup: CDR1 SGHNT, CDR2 YYREEE (reference sequence). V gave up 0 bases and J gave up 5 bases; unmatched junction bases: 4.

The rearrangement links TRBV7-9 to TRBJ2-2; D remains ambiguous. Germline V gives CDR1 SEHNR, CDR2 FQNEAQ (reference sequence). Trimming pared 3 bases from V and 3 bases from J, leaving 14 bases between. The CDR3 is 16 amino acids. The CDR3 bases are TGTGCCAGCAGCTTCGGTATCCTAGACTACACCGGGGAGCTGTTTTTT. It specifies CASSFGILDYTGELFF. The full variable domain, rest sourced from reference TRBV7-9 and TRBJ2-2, is DTGVSQNPRHKITKRGQNVTFRCDPISEHNRLYWYRQTLGQGPEFLTYFQNEAQLEKSRLLSDRFSAERPKGSFSTLEIQRTEQGDSAMYLCASSFGILDYTGELFFGEGSRLTVL.